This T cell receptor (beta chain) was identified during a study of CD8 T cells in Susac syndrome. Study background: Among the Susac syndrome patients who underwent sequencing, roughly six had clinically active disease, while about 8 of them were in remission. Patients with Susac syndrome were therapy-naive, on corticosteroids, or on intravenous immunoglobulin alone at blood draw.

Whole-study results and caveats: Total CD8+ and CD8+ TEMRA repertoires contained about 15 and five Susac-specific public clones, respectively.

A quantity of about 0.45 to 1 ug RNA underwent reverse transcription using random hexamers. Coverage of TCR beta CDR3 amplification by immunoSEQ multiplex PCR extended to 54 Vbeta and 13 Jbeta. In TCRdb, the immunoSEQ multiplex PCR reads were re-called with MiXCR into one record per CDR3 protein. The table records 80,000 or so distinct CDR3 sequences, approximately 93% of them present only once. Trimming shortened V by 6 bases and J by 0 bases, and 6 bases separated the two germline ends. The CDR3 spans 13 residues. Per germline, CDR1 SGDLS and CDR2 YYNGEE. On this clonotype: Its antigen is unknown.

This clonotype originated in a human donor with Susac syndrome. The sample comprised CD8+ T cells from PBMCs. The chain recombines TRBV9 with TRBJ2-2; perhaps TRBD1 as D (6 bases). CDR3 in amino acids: CASTGANTGELFF. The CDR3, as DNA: TGTGCCAGCACAGGGGCGAACACCGGGGAGCTGTTTTTT.